This entry lists 10 T cell receptor beta chains sequenced from one sample in a study of T cell responses to AZD1222 COVID-19 vaccine. Profiled with immunoSEQ multiplex PCR; TCRdb holds only in-frame clones, not every one. Of tens of thousands of clones in the sample, 91% were seen once. Sequencing was performed on peripheral blood, taken on day 0 of MenACWY control vaccination. These receptor sequences come from an adult in good health.

The rearrangement links TRBV19 to TRBJ1-2; unclear D gene. V gave up 3 bases and J gave up 8 bases, with 10 bases separating them. The CDR3 sequence is 12 residues long. In germline, CDR1 is LNHDA, CDR2 SQIVND (reference sequence). This CDR3 reads CASSIPPFGYTF. CDR3 DNA sequence: TGTGCCAGTAGTATCCCCCCTTTCGGCTACACCTTC.

The chain joins TRBV27 to TRBJ2-6; TRBD1 aligns across 11 bases. The CDR3 is 16 residues long. Germline V gives CDR1 MNHEY, CDR2 SMNVEV (reference sequence). Trimming took 4 bases from V and 4 from J; bases not matched to a gene: 3. CDR3 DNA: TGTGCCAGCAGTTCTGGACAGGGGGCCGGGGCCAACGTCCTGACTTTC. Protein: CASSSGQGAGANVLTF.

The V and J genes are TRBV2 and TRBJ2-7; 8 nucleotides match TRBD1. Germline CDR1 reads SNHLY; CDR2 reads FYNNEI. Trimming took 4 bases from V and 5 from J; bases not matched to a gene: 7. CDR3 length: 14 residues. CDR3 bases: TGTGCCAGCAGTGTGACAGGGGATGTCCACGAGCAGTACTTC. It codes for CASSVTGDVHEQYF.

The rearrangement links TRBV7-9 to TRBJ1-4; D is possibly TRBD1 (5 bases). The length of the CDR3 is 14 residues. V was clipped by 0 bases and J by 12 bases, with 14 bases between them. CDR1 is SEHNR and CDR2 is FQNEAQ in the germline V gene (reference sequence). CDR3 amino acids: CASSLAQGGEELFF. The CDR3 DNA reads as TGTGCCAGCAGCTTAGCCCAAGGAGGGGAAGAACTGTTTTTT.

The J gene is TRBJ2-1, the V gene TRBV6-5; tentatively, D is TRBD2 (6 bases). CDR1 and CDR2 (germline): MNHEY, SVGAGI. The V end lost 5 bases, the J end lost 12 bases, and 11 bases lay between the germline ends. There are 11 residues in the CDR3. This CDR3 reads CASSHGGGQFF. In DNA form, the CDR3 reads TGTGCCAGCAGTCACGGGGGAGGGCAGTTCTTC.

A single count supports this clone. The chain joins TRBV15 to TRBJ2-2, with TRBD2 identical over 7 bases. The CDR3 sequence is 15 residues long. The germline V gene encodes CDR1 LNHNV and CDR2 YYDKDF (reference sequence). Trimming removed 0 bases from V and 4 bases from J; junction bases left unmatched: 2. Written as DNA, the CDR3 is TGTGCCACCAGCAGAGATCGGGGGGTCACCGGGGAGCTGTTTTTT. It translates to CATSRDRGVTGELFF.

The chain uses TRBV21-1 and TRBJ2-4; the table assigns TRBD2, which was not confirmed against the DNA. TRBV21-1 is deemed a pseudogene. The CDR3 totals 17 residues. The CDR3 spells CASSKVRSGLAKNIQYF. In DNA form, the CDR3 reads TGTGCCAGCAGCAAAGTTCGCAGCGGACTAGCCAAAAACATTCAGTACTTC.

This rearrangement joins TRBV28 to TRBJ1-2, with D maybe TRBD1 (6 bases). This CDR3 comprises 14 residues. Germline assignment: CDR1 MDHEN and CDR2 SYDVKM. Trimming shortened V by 9 bases and J by 4 bases, and 18 bases separated the two germline ends. CDR3 amino acids: CASKQGGEGYGYTF. In DNA, the CDR3 is TGTGCCAGTAAACAGGGTGGTGAAGGCTATGGCTACACCTTC.

This clone has only a few counts. One end of the junction fails to match germline, which may point to a read error. CDR3 loop: CSVSSSTSSNEQYF. In nucleotides, the CDR3 is TGCAGCGTTTCCTCGTCCACTAGCTCCAACGAGCAGTACTTC. The rearrangement joins TRBV29-1 to TRBJ2-7, with D tentatively TRBD2 (6 bases). Germline V gene data show CDR1 as SQVTM and CDR2 as ANQGSEA. The CDR3 has 14 amino acids.

Regarding this clone: The DNA is left out, because the CDR3 cannot be placed on it with certainty; the CDR3 is given as TCRdb lists it. V is TRBV12-1 and J is TRBJ2-7; the table names TRBD2, a call not compared with the DNA. TRBV12-1 is listed as a pseudogene. The CDR3 is made up of 17 amino acids, end residues included. CDR3 region: CASSFAGGALSSYEQYF.